These T cell receptor beta chains were read from a single sample in a study of blood T cell repertoires in COVID-19. TCRdb keeps only in-frame clones here, not all; method: immunoSEQ multiplex PCR. The data contain some 400,000 clones, roughly nine tenths of them singletons. Sequenced: PBMCs or T cells enriched from blood (not recorded which). Receptor source: a man under 40 who had recovered from COVID-19. Each CDR3 is given with its conserved first and last residue. A D gene is named only where the DNA matches it firmly. Expanded clones get a size class; other rows say once, few or many, or leave the size out.

D gene	clone size	V gene	J gene	CDR3 DNA	CDR3 protein
.	once	TRBV20-1	TRBJ2-5	TGCAGTGGGGGGGTTGGGGAGACCCAGTACTTC	CSGGVGETQYF
TRBD2	.	TRBV6-4	TRBJ2-7	TGTGCCAGCAGCCGGGACTATGGTTACGAGCAGTACTTC	CASSRDYGYEQYF
TRBD1	.	TRBV24-1	TRBJ2-7	TGTGCCACCAGCGCCCAGGATGGGACAGGGTGGTACGAGCAGTACTTC	CATSAQDGTGWYEQYF
TRBD1	.	TRBV7-2	TRBJ2-5	TGTGCCAGCAGCTCGCGCCCGGGGACAGGGGGCATAGAGACCCAGTACTTC	CASSSRPGTGGIETQYF
.	.	TRBV29-1	TRBJ2-5	TGCAGCGCCGGTTTGCTGCAAGAGACCCAGTACTTC	CSAGLLQETQYF
.	.	TRBV10-2	TRBJ1-5	TGCGCCAGCAGTGACAGGGGCACGGAGCCCCAGCATTTT	CASSDRGTEPQHF
TRBD2	.	TRBV6-2/TRBV6-3	TRBJ2-1	TGTGCCAGCAGCTGGACGGGAGGGAATGAGCAGTTCTTC	CASSWTGGNEQFF
.	few	TRBV28	TRBJ1-2	TGTGCCAGCAGTTTAGGGCAGGGGATAGATAACTATGGCTACACCTTC	CASSLGQGIDNYGYTF
.	medium-sized	TRBV24-1	TRBJ2-2	TGTGCCACCAGTGACCCCGGGAGTCATTATCCGAACACCGGGGAGCTGTTTTTT	CATSDPGSHYPNTGELFF
TRBD1	.	TRBV28	TRBJ2-7	TGTGCCAGCAGTATGGGACAGGGTTACGAGCAGTACTTC	CASSMGQGYEQYF
.	.	TRBV7-3	TRBJ1-1	TGTGCCAGCAGCTTAGACAGGAACACTGAAGCTTTCTTT	CASSLDRNTEAFF
TRBD2	.	TRBV5-1	TRBJ2-2	TGCGCCAGCAGCTTGGGCGGGAGGGCCACCGGGGAGCTGTTTTTT	CASSLGGRATGELFF
.	.	TRBV7-2	TRBJ2-5	TGTGCCAGCAAACAGGGAGTACAAGAGACCCAGTACTTC	CASKQGVQETQYF
TRBD1	.	TRBV4-1	TRBJ2-3	TGCGCCAGCAGCCAGGGGACAGGGTTGAGCACAGATACGCAGTATTTT	CASSQGTGLSTDTQYF
TRBD2	.	TRBV18	TRBJ2-1	TGTGCCAGCTCACCACCTAGCGGGAGCCTGGATGAGCAGTTCTTC	CASSPPSGSLDEQFF